This T cell receptor beta chain was captured in a study of T cell repertoires in cytomegalovirus infection. About the research overall: Signatures in public TCR beta sequences pointed to both CMV infection and matching HLA type.

Germline CDR1 is MNHEY and CDR2 is SVGAGI. CDR3 size: 14 residues. Trimming removed 5 bases at V and 0 bases at J, with 9 bases between. TCRdb reanalysed the reads using MiXCR and keeps one entry per CDR3 protein. The sample consists of just under 300,000 distinct CDR3 sequences, around 10% of them appearing once. This clonotype was counted many times. The sample was PBMCs. The receptor was derived from a human donor in good health (CMV status not recorded). Some clones in this sample may be carry-over from other donors' samples. This chain links TRBV6-5 with TRBJ2-3, with D maybe TRBD1 (6 bases). CDR3 in amino acids: CASSRTDSTDTQYF. CDR3 nucleotides: TGTGCCAGCAGTAGGACAGATAGCACAGATACGCAGTATTTT.